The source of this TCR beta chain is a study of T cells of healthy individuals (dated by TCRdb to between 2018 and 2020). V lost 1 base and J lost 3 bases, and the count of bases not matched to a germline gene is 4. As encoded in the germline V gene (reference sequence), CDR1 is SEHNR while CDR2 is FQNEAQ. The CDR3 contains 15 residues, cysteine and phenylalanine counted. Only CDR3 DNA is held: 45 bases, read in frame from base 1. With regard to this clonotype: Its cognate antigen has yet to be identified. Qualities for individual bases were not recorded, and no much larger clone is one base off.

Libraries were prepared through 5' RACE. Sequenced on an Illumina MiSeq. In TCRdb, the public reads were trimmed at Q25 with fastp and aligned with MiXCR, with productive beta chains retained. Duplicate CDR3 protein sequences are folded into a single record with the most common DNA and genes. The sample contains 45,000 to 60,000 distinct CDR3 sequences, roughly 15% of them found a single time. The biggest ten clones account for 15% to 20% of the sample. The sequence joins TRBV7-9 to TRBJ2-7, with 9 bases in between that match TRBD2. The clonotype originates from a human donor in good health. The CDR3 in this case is CASSLVVTSGYEQYF. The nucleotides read TGTGCCAGCAGCTTAGTGGTGACTAGCGGCTACGAGCAGTACTTC.